This is a list of T cell receptor beta chains from one sample in a study of blood T cell repertoires in COVID-19. This table comes from immunoSEQ multiplex PCR, and its TCRdb copy is limited to in-frame clones, with some not included. The table has some 230,000 clones, about 86% seen once. The material sequenced was peripheral blood. The receptors were sampled from a woman aged 25 to 39 who had recovered from COVID-19. The CDR3 runs from the conserved cysteine through the conserved F or W. The D gene is left open where the match is weak. Size values are once, few and many counts, or a class for expanded clones, and some rows have none.

j_call clone_size cdr3_length v_call d_call cdr3_aa cdr3_nt
TRBJ1-4 . 16 TRBV18 TRBD1 CASSSGQGAANEKLFF TGTGCCAGCTCCTCGGGACAGGGTGCAGCTAATGAAAAACTGTTTTTT
TRBJ2-1 . 15 TRBV6-1 TRBD2 CASSEESGRAGEQFF TGTGCCAGCAGTGAAGAGAGCGGGAGGGCCGGGGAGCAGTTCTTC
TRBJ2-2 . 14 TRBV5-1 . CASSLIPSTGELFF TGCGCCAGCAGCTTGATACCCAGCACCGGGGAGCTGTTTTTT
TRBJ1-2 . 12 TRBV19 TRBD1 CASTPTGNGYTF TGTGCCAGTACGCCGACAGGGAATGGCTACACCTTC
TRBJ2-4 . 11 TRBV5-3 . CARSLQAIQYF TGTGCCAGAAGCTTGCAGGCTATTCAGTACTTC
TRBJ2-3 . 16 TRBV6-1 TRBD2 CASSELAGGIADTQYF TGTGCCAGCAGTGAATTGGCGGGAGGGATTGCAGATACGCAGTATTTT
TRBJ2-7 . 14 TRBV5-4 . CASSSGRTAYEQYF TGTGCCAGCAGCTCCGGTCGCACCGCCTACGAGCAGTACTTC
TRBJ1-2 few 15 TRBV29-1 TRBD1 CSVEPTTDRGRRYTF TGCAGCGTTGAACCAACTACGGACAGGGGAAGGCGCTACACCTTC
TRBJ1-2 many 14 TRBV5-1 . CASSLGRNPYGYTF TGCGCCAGCAGCTTGGGCAGGAACCCCTATGGCTACACCTTC
TRBJ2-5 . 14 TRBV27 TRBD1 CASSLQGVEETQYF TGTGCCAGCAGTCTACAGGGGGTCGAAGAGACCCAGTACTTC
TRBJ2-5 once 14 TRBV18 . CASSPEGTQKTQYF TGTGCCAGCTCACCAGAGGGCACGCAAAAGACCCAGTACTTC
TRBJ1-2 once 12 TRBV29-1 . CSVWGQDYGYTF TGCAGCGTTTGGGGGCAGGACTATGGCTACACCTTC
TRBJ2-7 . 13 TRBV12-3/TRBV12-4 . CASSPRDRWEQYF TGTGCCAGCAGTCCGCGGGACCGGTGGGAGCAGTACTTC
TRBJ2-7 few 15 TRBV4-1 TRBD1 CASSQGTGGTYEQYF TGCGCCAGCAGCCAAGGGACAGGGGGTACCTACGAGCAGTACTTC
TRBJ2-4 . 20 TRBV4-1 TRBD2 CASSQEALAGVERTKNIQYF TGCGCCAGCAGCCAAGAGGCACTAGCGGGAGTGGAGAGGACCAAAAACATTCAGTACTTC
TRBJ1-1 . 15 TRBV5-1 . CASSLGAHKNTEAFF TGCGCCAGCAGCTTGGGGGCGCACAAGAACACTGAAGCTTTCTTT
TRBJ2-7 . 14 TRBV4-1 . CASSQQGSSYEQYF TGCGCCAGCAGCCAACAGGGGAGCTCCTACGAGCAGTACTTC
TRBJ2-1 . 15 TRBV7-3 TRBD2 CASSPLGTNHNEQFF TGTGCCAGCAGCCCGCTCGGGACTAACCACAATGAGCAGTTCTTC
TRBJ2-3 . 15 TRBV19 TRBD2 CASSIDGRSTDTQYF TGTGCCAGTAGTATTGACGGGAGGAGCACAGATACGCAGTATTTT
TRBJ2-3 . 16 TRBV9 . CASSDRDTFSTDTQYF TGTGCCAGCAGTGACCGGGACACCTTTAGCACAGATACGCAGTATTTT
TRBJ2-2 . 15 TRBV6-5 TRBD1 CASSPDRVEAGELFF TGTGCCAGCAGCCCCGACAGGGTAGAGGCCGGGGAGCTGTTTTTT
TRBJ2-3 few 14 TRBV5-4 . CASSLGVNTDTQYF TGTGCCAGCAGCTTGGGAGTTAACACAGATACGCAGTATTTT
TRBJ2-7 few 16 TRBV5-1 TRBD2 CASSLGWTSDSYEQYF TGCGCCAGCAGCTTGGGGTGGACTAGCGACTCCTACGAGCAGTACTTC
TRBJ1-5 once 15 TRBV2 . CASTPNTGVDQPQHF TGTGCCAGCACCCCGAATACGGGGGTCGATCAGCCCCAGCATTTT
TRBJ2-7 . 16 TRBV6-5 . CASSYSWGRGSYEQYF TGTGCCAGCAGTTACTCGTGGGGGCGGGGGTCCTACGAGCAGTACTTC
TRBJ2-2 . 17 TRBV19 TRBD2 CASSMLGGTSITGELFF TGTGCCAGTAGTATGCTTGGGGGGACTAGTATCACCGGGGAGCTGTTTTTT
TRBJ2-7 . 15 TRBV25-1 TRBD1 CASIRDRENTYEQYF TGTGCCAGCATCCGGGACAGAGAGAACACCTACGAGCAGTACTTC
TRBJ2-3 . 15 TRBV5-6 TRBD2 CASSSTGGYTDTQYF TGTGCCAGCAGCTCCACGGGGGGATACACAGATACGCAGTATTTT
TRBJ2-7 . 15 TRBV4-2 TRBD2 CASSQDTSGGYEQYF TGTGCCAGCAGCCAAGATACTAGCGGGGGGTACGAGCAGTACTTC
TRBJ2-1 . 14 TRBV28 TRBD1 CASSSPGQGNEQFF TGTGCCAGCAGTTCCCCGGGACAGGGGAATGAGCAGTTCTTC
TRBJ2-3 . 13 TRBV6-6 . CASSYSRADTQYF TGTGCCAGCAGTTACTCGAGGGCAGATACGCAGTATTTT
TRBJ1-2 . 12 TRBV7-3 . CASSPDRYGYTF TGTGCCAGCAGCCCGGACAGATATGGCTACACCTTC
TRBJ1-6 . 14 TRBV9 . CASSVSGQGSPLHF TGTGCCAGCAGCGTGTCCGGGCAGGGGTCACCCCTCCACTTT
TRBJ1-2 . 11 TRBV5-1 . CASSLDGVYTF TGCGCCAGCAGCTTGGACGGGGTCTACACCTTC
TRBJ2-3 . 16 TRBV28 TRBD2 CASSLVLVAGADTQYF TGTGCCAGCAGCCTCGTGTTAGTAGCGGGGGCAGATACGCAGTATTTT
TRBJ2-7 . 15 TRBV5-4 TRBD1 CASSPPTGGLNEQYF TGTGCCAGCAGCCCACCCACAGGGGGGCTGAACGAGCAGTACTTC
TRBJ1-3 . 13 TRBV29-1 . CSAGAGSGNTIYF TGCAGCGCCGGAGCGGGATCTGGAAACACCATATATTTT
TRBJ2-1 once 12 TRBV11-3 . CASSLGHQEQFF TGTGCCAGCAGCTTAGGCCACCAGGAGCAGTTCTTC
TRBJ2-2 . 17 TRBV27 TRBD2 CASSFLLAGGGTGELFF TGTGCCAGCAGTTTCCTCCTAGCGGGAGGGGGCACCGGGGAGCTGTTTTTT
TRBJ2-7 . 14 TRBV2 . CASSRVGGSGEQYF TGTGCCAGCAGCCGGGTTGGGGGCTCCGGCGAGCAGTACTTC
TRBJ1-6 . 15 TRBV28 TRBD1 CASSTPGQRNSPLHF TGTGCCAGCAGTACTCCGGGACAGCGGAATTCACCCCTCCACTTT
TRBJ1-5 . 13 TRBV5-6 . CASSLQAQGPQHF TGTGCCAGCAGCTTGCAGGCACAGGGGCCCCAGCATTTT
TRBJ1-2 . 17 TRBV7-9 . CASSLPALGGTTYGYTF TGTGCCAGCAGCTTACCCGCGCTCGGGGGGACTACCTATGGCTACACCTTC
TRBJ1-2 . 15 TRBV19 . CASSMRAAGVYGYTF TGTGCCAGTAGTATGAGAGCGGCGGGGGTCTATGGCTACACCTTC
TRBJ2-7 . 12 TRBV28 . CASSQRGYEQYF TGTGCCAGCAGCCAAAGGGGCTACGAGCAGTACTTC
TRBJ1-2 . 16 TRBV5-6 . CASSSSASGRNYGYTF TGTGCCAGCAGCAGTTCCGCATCAGGGCGAAATTATGGCTACACCTTC
TRBJ1-2 once 14 TRBV5-4 TRBD1 CASSLGQGQAGYTF TGTGCCAGCAGCTTGGGGCAGGGACAGGCTGGCTACACCTTC
TRBJ1-1 . 13 TRBV27 . CASSLYMNTEAFF TGTGCCAGCAGTCTATACATGAACACTGAAGCTTTCTTT
TRBJ2-7 . 14 TRBV7-9 TRBD2 CASSRTSATYEQYF TGTGCCAGCAGCCGGACTAGCGCCACCTACGAGCAGTACTTC
TRBJ1-5 . 16 TRBV5-1 . CASSDAPDIFNQPQHF TGCGCCAGCAGCGACGCCCCGGACATTTTCAATCAGCCCCAGCATTTT
TRBJ2-1 . 19 TRBV12-2 . CASRLHPLSAVSSYNEQFF TGTGCAAGTCGCTTACACCCCCTATCGGCGGTGAGCTCCTACAATGAGCAGTTCTTC
TRBJ2-7 . 14 TRBV5-1 . CASSFTGSSYEQYF TGCGCCAGCAGCTTTACAGGGAGCTCCTACGAGCAGTACTTC
TRBJ2-7 . 15 TRBV9 TRBD2 CASSVAAGVAGEQYF TGTGCCAGCAGCGTAGCGGCAGGGGTAGCGGGAGAGCAGTACTTC
TRBJ2-7 . 16 TRBV5-6 TRBD2 CASSLYPAGATYEQYF TGTGCCAGCAGCTTGTATCCAGCGGGAGCCACCTACGAGCAGTACTTC
TRBJ2-2 . 14 TRBV5-1 . CASSLAQNTGELFF TGCGCCAGCAGCTTGGCACAGAACACCGGGGAGCTGTTTTTT
TRBJ2-1 . 13 TRBV30 . CAWSGHLYNEQFF TGTGCCTGGTCTGGGCACCTCTACAATGAGCAGTTCTTC
TRBJ2-7 . 15 TRBV14 TRBD2 CASSLGLAGIYEQYF TGTGCCAGCAGCCTAGGACTAGCGGGTATCTACGAGCAGTACTTC
TRBJ2-1 . 15 TRBV7-2 . CASRETGTSYNEQFF TGTGCCAGCAGGGAAACCGGGACTTCCTACAATGAGCAGTTCTTC